The rows below give T cell receptor beta chains drawn from one sample of a study of cytomegalovirus exposure and HLA in healthy donors. Repertoires were generated with immunoSEQ multiplex PCR, while TCRdb's copy carries only in-frame clones and drops some. The sample holds around 100,000 clones. The source material was PBMCs. Receptors were obtained from a man aged 30-40 years in good health and CMV-seronegative. Each CDR3 is given with its conserved first and last residue. D genes are given only for firm matches.

TRBJ1-2	TRBV29-1	NA	TGCAGCGTTGCGGGGGTGGATTTGAGCTACACCTTC	CSVAGVDLSYTF
TRBJ2-7	TRBV10-3	TRBD1	TGTGCCATCCAACCGGGACAGATCTACGAGCAGTACTTC	CAIQPGQIYEQYF
TRBJ2-1	TRBV14	TRBD2	TGTGCCAGCAGCCAAATTAGCGGGGGCTACCCCTACAATGAGCAGTTCTTC	CASSQISGGYPYNEQFF
TRBJ1-6	TRBV25-1	NA	TGTGCCAGCAGTGAATCTGGGGCAAGTTCACCCCTCCACTTT	CASSESGASSPLHF
TRBJ2-5	TRBV5-1	TRBD1	TGCGCCAGCAGCTTGGGCGCAGGGGGAAAACAAGAGACCCAGTACTTC	CASSLGAGGKQETQYF
TRBJ1-3	TRBV18	TRBD1	TGTGCCAGCTCACCAACAGGGGAGAGCTCTGGAAACACCATATATTTT	CASSPTGESSGNTIYF
TRBJ1-1	TRBV19	TRBD1	TGTGCCAGTAGTGTCGACAGGGCCGGCGCTGAAGCTTTCTTT	CASSVDRAGAEAFF
TRBJ1-1	TRBV15	TRBD1	TGTGCCACCAGCAGGGGGGGACAGGGCGGGAACACTGAAGCTTTCTTT	CATSRGGQGGNTEAFF
TRBJ2-5	TRBV5-1	NA	TGCGCCAGCAGCGGGATGGGGGGAGGAGGAGAGACCCAGTACTTC	CASSGMGGGGETQYF
TRBJ2-7	TRBV5-6	NA	TGTGCCAGCAGCTTGGCCTACGGGAGCTCCTACGAGCAGTACTTC	CASSLAYGSSYEQYF
TRBJ2-7	TRBV2	NA	TGTGCCAGCAATCAGGGAAGCTACGAGCAGTACTTC	CASNQGSYEQYF
TRBJ2-7	TRBV9	TRBD2	TGTGCCAGCAGCGTAGGAGTGGGGACTACCACAACCTACGAGCAGTACTTC	CASSVGVGTTTTYEQYF
TRBJ2-3	TRBV2	NA	TGTGCCAGCAGGTTTAGCGCGGTGGAGCAGTATTTT	CASRFSAVEQYF
TRBJ2-2	TRBV2	TRBD1	TGTGCCAGCAGTGAGCCCCCGGACAGGGAGGAACACCGGGGAGCTGTTTTT	CASSEPPDREEHRGAVF
TRBJ2-5	TRBV6-5	TRBD1	TGTGCCAGCAGCCACGGACAGGAAGAGACCCAGTACTTC	CASSHGQEETQYF
TRBJ2-2	TRBV27	NA	TGTGCCAGCAGTCGAGGTACTGCCGGGGAGCTGTTTTTT	CASSRGTAGELFF
TRBJ1-2	TRBV7-2	TRBD1	TGTGCCAGCAGCTTAGAAGGGACAGGCTATGGCTACACCTTC	CASSLEGTGYGYTF
TRBJ1-2	TRBV6-5	NA	TGTGCCAGCAGTTCTTCAGGGTTCAATGGCTACACCTTC	CASSSSGFNGYTF
TRBJ1-1	TRBV7-6	NA	TGTGCCAGCAGCTTAAACGCGGGAAACACTGAAGCTTTCTTT	CASSLNAGNTEAFF
TRBJ2-3	TRBV7-2	TRBD2	TGTGCCAGCAGCTCCCGCCCTAGCGGGGTCTACATCGGGGATACGCAGTATTTT	CASSSRPSGVYIGDTQYF
TRBJ1-5	TRBV5-1	NA	TGCGCCAGCAGCTTGGGGGGCGGGGGTAGCAATCAGCCCCAGCATTTT	CASSLGGGGSNQPQHF
TRBJ2-3	TRBV5-1	NA	TGCGCCAGCAGCCTAGGGACTTACAGCACAGATACGCAGTATTTT	CASSLGTYSTDTQYF
TRBJ1-2	TRBV29-1	TRBD1	TGCAGCGTCGGACAGGGGATAACGGATGGCTACACCTTC	CSVGQGITDGYTF
TRBJ1-2	TRBV14	NA	TGTGCCAGCAGCCCTGCGGGGGCGACAAGCTTCTATGGCTACACCTTC	CASSPAGATSFYGYTF
TRBJ1-1	TRBV18	NA	TGTGCCAGCTCACCATTCTCTGTGAACACTGAAGCTTTCTTT	CASSPFSVNTEAFF
TRBJ2-7	TRBV6-5	NA	TGTGCCAGCATTGGATCCGGGTCAGCCTCCTACGAGCAGTACTTC	CASIGSGSASYEQYF
TRBJ2-1	TRBV7-2	NA	TGTGCCAGCAGCTTACTGGGGCTTAATGAGCAGTTCTTC	CASSLLGLNEQFF
TRBJ1-4	TRBV13	NA	TGTGCCAGCTCGGCTGGGACAACCGCCTTTGCAACTAATGAAAAACTGTTTTTT	CASSAGTTAFATNEKLFF
TRBJ1-2	TRBV6-6	TRBD1	TGTGCCAGCAGGCCGGGACAGTGGGTCTATGGCTACACCTTC	CASRPGQWVYGYTF
TRBJ2-3	TRBV6-5	NA	TGTGCCAGCAGCCGTCTAAGCACAGATACGCAGTATTTT	CASSRLSTDTQYF
TRBJ1-1	TRBV6-1	NA	TGTGCCAGCACACGGGGGGTAATTGATGAAGCTTTCTTT	CASTRGVIDEAFF
TRBJ2-1	TRBV19	NA	TGTGCCAGTAGTACAGGGTTCTACAATGAGCAGTTCTTC	CASSTGFYNEQFF
TRBJ1-5	TRBV5-6	TRBD1	TGTGCCAGCAGCCCTTTTCGACAGGGGGATGGAGTGCCCCAGCATTTT	CASSPFRQGDGVPQHF
TRBJ1-1	TRBV20-1	NA	TGCAGTGCTATCGGACAGACTGAAGCTTTCTTT	CSAIGQTEAFF
TRBJ2-7	TRBV15	NA	TGTGCCACCAGCAGAGAGACATTCAGGGGTTCCTACGAGCAGTACTTC	CATSRETFRGSYEQYF
TRBJ2-5	TRBV5-1	NA	TGCGCCAGCAGCACCGAACTACGCTGGGAGACCCAGTACTTC	CASSTELRWETQYF
TRBJ2-1	TRBV5-1	TRBD2	TGCGCCAGCAGCGGAGGCGGGGGGCACAATGAGCAGTTCTTC	CASSGGGGHNEQFF
TRBJ1-1	TRBV2	TRBD1	TGTGCCAGCAGATTTGACATGGGACAGACCTACACTGAAGCTTTCTTT	CASRFDMGQTYTEAFF
TRBJ2-3	TRBV5-4	NA	TGTGCCAGCAGCTTGGCGCCGGGAGATACGCAGTATTTT	CASSLAPGDTQYF
TRBJ1-2	TRBV5-4	NA	TGTGCCAGCAGCTTGGACCCGAGATGGGGCGGCTATGGCTACACCTTC	CASSLDPRWGGYGYTF
TRBJ1-4	TRBV6-1	NA	TGTGCCAGCAGTGCGCATTGGGCGAATGAAAAACTGTTTTTT	CASSAHWANEKLFF
TRBJ2-2	TRBV7-3	NA	TGTGCCAGCAGCTCTAAGAACACCGGGGAGCTGTTTTTT	CASSSKNTGELFF
TRBJ1-1	TRBV2	TRBD1	TGTGCCAGCAGAGAGACAGGGGTGGATCCTGAAGCTTTCTTT	CASRETGVDPEAFF
TRBJ1-6	TRBV11-3	NA	TGTGCCAGCAGCTTAGGCTCAGGGGTTAATTCACCCCTCCACTTT	CASSLGSGVNSPLHF
TRBJ2-1	TRBV5-1	NA	TGCGCCAGCAGCTATGTGCTAGCGAGTGATAATGAGCAGTTCTTC	CASSYVLASDNEQFF
TRBJ2-5	TRBV18	TRBD1	TGTGCCAGCTCACCACCGGGGACAGGGAAAATTGAGACCCAGTACTTC	CASSPPGTGKIETQYF
TRBJ2-2	TRBV7-2	NA	TGTGCCAGCAGCTTGCGGGGCACCGGGGAGCTGTTTTTT	CASSLRGTGELFF
TRBJ1-2	TRBV5-6	NA	TGTGCCAGCAGCCAGGACTTTGGCTATGGCTACACCTTC	CASSQDFGYGYTF
TRBJ2-2	TRBV5-1	NA	TGCGCCAGCAGCTTGATGCTAGCGAACACCGGGGAGCTGTTTTTT	CASSLMLANTGELFF
TRBJ2-7	TRBV15	TRBD1	TGTGCCACCCGCACAGGGGGCCCCGCGGCTTACGAGCAGTACTTC	CATRTGGPAAYEQYF
TRBJ1-5	TRBV5-1	TRBD1	TGCGCCAGCAGCTCTGGGGTCGGGACAGGGGGGGATCAGCCCCAGCATTTT	CASSSGVGTGGDQPQHF
TRBJ2-7	TRBV7-6	TRBD2	TGTGCCAGCAGCTTAGCCTCTAGCGGGGGGTACGAGCAGTACTTC	CASSLASSGGYEQYF
TRBJ2-1	TRBV11-3	TRBD2	TGTGCCAGCAGCCCGGGACTAGAATACAATGAGCAGTTCTTC	CASSPGLEYNEQFF
TRBJ1-6	TRBV27	NA	TGTGCCAGCAGTTTACACGGGAGGGATTCACCCCTCCACTTT	CASSLHGRDSPLHF
TRBJ2-7	TRBV18	NA	TGTGCCAGCTCACCTGGGGCCGGCTACGAGCAGTACTTC	CASSPGAGYEQYF
TRBJ2-7	TRBV4-3	TRBD2	TGCGCCAGCAGCCTTGGACTAGCGGTGGACTGCGAGCAGTACTTC	CASSLGLAVDCEQYF
TRBJ2-3	TRBV27	TRBD2	TGTGCCAGCAGGGGAATAGCGGGGAGCACAGATACGCAGTATTTT	CASRGIAGSTDTQYF
TRBJ2-7	TRBV11-1	TRBD2	TGTGCCAGCAGCACTTCTAGCGGGGGGGCCCCCTACGAGCAGTACTTC	CASSTSSGGAPYEQYF
TRBJ2-1	TRBV9	TRBD1	TGTGCCAGCAGCGTAGGGGACAGGGGAACGGGGGGGAGTTACAATGAGCAGTTCTTC	CASSVGDRGTGGSYNEQFF